The subject of this entry is one T cell receptor (beta chain). The antigen remains unidentified. The CDR3 contains 12 residues. Germline V gene sequence: CDR1 DFQATT, CDR2 SNEGSKA (reference sequence). V was cut by 3 bases and J by 7 bases, with 13 bases left in between. CD25-based Treg depletion was applied to purified naive CD4+ T cells. Study-wide findings and caveats: Tumor-infiltrating Treg TCR alpha and beta sequences overlapped most with tumor naive CD4+ T cells, then blood naive. Larger-cohort validation covered only one TCR beta V-J rearrangement.

Full-length variable regions came from constant-region reverse primers plus semi-nested Nested Universal Primer A PCR. TCRdb processed the 5' RACE reads anew with MiXCR; each CDR3 protein has one entry. Of 8,500 to 14,000 distinct CDR3 sequences in the sample, 47% were seen once. The receptor comes from a female donor with breast cancer. Sequenced input: tumor-infiltrating naive CD4+ T cells sorted from the breast tumor. Subset meaning: naive CD4+ T cells, CD4+CD45RA+CD25-. The chain joins TRBV20-1 to TRBJ2-7; no clear D. The CDR3 nucleotides are TGCAGTGCTAGGGCCTCTCTTGGAGAGCAGTACTTC. Protein: CSARASLGEQYF.